The TCR beta chain described here comes from a study of blood T cell repertoires in COVID-19. Sequencing used immunoSEQ multiplex PCR; TCRdb keeps in-frame clones, though not all of them. This table has 350,000 to 550,000 clones, roughly 87% appearing once. The CDR3 loop spans 13 amino acids. This chain joins TRBV21-1 and TRBJ1-2; no DNA check was done on the table's D call, TRBD1. TRBV21-1 is a recognized pseudogene. This TCR came from a young woman with acute COVID-19. Source material: PBMCs or T cells enriched from blood (not recorded which). The CDR3 region has the DNA TGTGCCAGCGGGACAGGGGTTAACTATGGCTACACCTTC. This translates into CASGTGVNYGYTF.